The 15 T cell receptor beta chains in this list originate from one sample, sequenced in a study of T cell responses to AZD1222 COVID-19 vaccine (dated by TCRdb to the early 2020s). Reading the label with the study, this specimen's time point is: about 28 days (+/-7) after the second vaccine dose. Libraries were prepared through the immunoSEQ multiplex PCR assay. The immuneACCESS repertoire file appears here via TCRdb, limited to in-frame rearrangements. These files lack a portion of the clones; in checked studies, under half of the deficit traces to unresolved V genes, and the cause of the others is not known. Within this sample are some 94,000 clones, with 89% of them counted one time only. The ten most abundant clones make up approximately 5% of the sample. Sample: peripheral blood, taken 28 days after the second AZD1222 dose. The receptors originated from an adult who received the AZD1222 COVID-19 vaccine.

The gene calls are TRBV10-3 and TRBJ2-3; weak D call: TRBD2 (6 bases). This CDR3 spans 15 amino acids. The germline V gene encodes CDR1 ENHRY and CDR2 SYGVKD. V lost 2 bases and J lost 1, with 10 bases in between. For the CDR3, the DNA is TGTGCCATCAGTGAGGGGAGGTCGGGCACAGATACGCAGTATTTT. Amino acid sequence: CAISEGRSGTDTQYF.

The chain carries TRBV11-2 and TRBJ2-5; 9 bases fit TRBD2. Trimming cost V 6 bases and J 6 bases; bases outside gene matches: 23. This CDR3 comprises 19 residues. Germline V gene data show CDR1 as SGHAT and CDR2 as FQNNGV. CDR3 in DNA: TGTGCCAGCAGGGGGATTGAGGGATTAGCGGGGGCCCACCAGAAGACCCAGTACTTC. This codes for CASRGIEGLAGAHQKTQYF.

This chain uses TRBV19 with TRBJ2-3, with 9 bases that match TRBD2. The CDR3 sequence is 15 residues long. With V trimmed by 10 bases and J by 2 bases, 10 bases remained unmatched. Germline CDR1 reads LNHDA; CDR2 reads SQIVND (reference sequence). Here the CDR3 reads CATGTSTTTTDTQYF. The DNA for the CDR3 is TGTGCCACGGGGACTAGCACCACGACCACAGATACGCAGTATTTT.

The J gene is TRBJ1-5, the V gene TRBV12-5; D might be TRBD1 (6 bases). Trimming stripped 2 bases from V and 1 base from J, with 9 bases between. The CDR3 spans 15 residues. Germline CDR1 and CDR2: LGHNT and FRNRAP. The DNA for the CDR3 is TGTGCTAGTGGTTTGACTACAGGGAGCAATCAGCCCCAGCATTTT. It specifies CASGLTTGSNQPQHF.

The chain links TRBV12-5 to TRBJ2-3; D unresolved. CDR3 length: 15 residues. Germline V gene sequence: CDR1 LGHNT, CDR2 FRNRAP. Trimming stripped 5 bases from V and 1 base from J, with 13 bases between. CDR3 protein: CASGPAHRGTDTQYF. The CDR3 region has the DNA TGTGCTAGTGGTCCCGCCCATCGGGGCACAGATACGCAGTATTTT.

The chain uses TRBV28 and TRBJ1-1; D is perhaps TRBD1 (6 bases). The CDR3 spans 13 residues. The V end was cut by 4 bases, the J end by 4 bases, with 10 bases between. Per the germline V gene, CDR1 is MDHEN and CDR2 is SYDVKM. CDR3 residues: CASSWTVGTEAFF. CDR3 coding DNA: TGTGCCAGCAGTTGGACAGTCGGCACTGAAGCTTTCTTT.

This rearrangement joins TRBV7-8 to TRBJ2-3; D gene ambiguous. Germline CDR1 reads SGHVS; CDR2 reads FQNEAQ. The length of the CDR3 is 14 residues. Trimming removed 1 base from V and 3 bases from J, with 8 bases in between. The CDR3 loop is CASSLERPTDTQYF. CDR3 nucleotides: TGTGCCAGCAGCTTAGAGCGACCGACAGATACGCAGTATTTT.

This rearrangement joins TRBV4-2 to TRBJ1-1; unclear D gene. Germline V gene sequence: CDR1 LGHNA, CDR2 YNFKEQ. This CDR3 is built from 16 residues. V dropped 1 base and J dropped 2 bases, with 14 bases sitting between them. The CDR3 DNA follows: TGTGCCAGCAGCCAAGTAGGTTCGGCCGCAAACACTGAAGCTTTCTTT. Protein product: CASSQVGSAANTEAFF.

The chain is built from TRBV6-2 or TRBV6-3 and TRBJ1-1; D may be TRBD1 (5 bases). This CDR3 is 17 amino acids long. Germline values: CDR1 MNHEY, CDR2 SVGEGT. V was clipped by 6 bases and J by 5 bases, with 25 bases between them. CDR3 amino acids: CASSQPPGRRDSTEAFF. In nucleotides, the CDR3 is TGTGCCAGCAGCCAACCACCGGGACGGAGGGACTCAACTGAAGCTTTCTTT.

This clone was seen just once. V and J are TRBV6-5 and TRBJ2-2; weak D call: TRBD2 (5 bases). V lost 4 bases, J lost 4 bases, and 10 bases lay in between. The CDR3 length is 14 residues. Germline CDR1 MNHEY, CDR2 SVGAGI. The CDR3 here is CASSSGVATGELFF. The CDR3 DNA follows: TGTGCCAGCAGTTCCGGGGTGGCCACCGGGGAGCTGTTTTTT.

This chain uses TRBV6-2 or TRBV6-3 with TRBJ1-5; TRBD1 might be the D (6 bases). This CDR3 spans 16 amino acids. Between the trimmed V and J ends, which lost 2 bases and 1 base, there was a span of 12 bases. The germline V gene has CDR1 MNHEY and CDR2 SVGEGT. DNA for the CDR3: TGTGCCAGCAGTTACCGAGGGGGTTTGAGCAATCAGCCCCAGCATTTT. Protein: CASSYRGGLSNQPQHF.

The J gene is TRBJ1-2, the V gene TRBV14; D might be TRBD1 (5 bases). The CDR3 loop spans 13 amino acids. Germline CDR1 and CDR2: SGHDN and FVKESK. Deletions cut 1 base from V and 5 bases from J, with 8 bases between. This CDR3 reads CASSQARAYGYTF. CDR3 nucleotide sequence: TGTGCCAGCAGCCAAGCCAGGGCATATGGCTACACCTTC.

V and J are TRBV19 and TRBJ1-5, with 7 bases matching TRBD1. V shed 5 bases and J 3 bases; nucleotides not matched to a gene: 7. Germline CDR1 LNHDA, CDR2 SQIVND (reference sequence). This CDR3 spans 15 amino acids. CDR3 sequence: CASSWGQTINQPQHF. The DNA of the CDR3 is TGTGCCAGTAGTTGGGGACAGACCATCAATCAGCCCCAGCATTTT.

To note about this clone: The identical CDR3 is also encoded by other nucleotide sequences in the sample. The chain carries TRBV29-1 and TRBJ2-3; D gene ambiguous. CDR3 length: 12 amino acids. Trimming took 7 bases from V and 1 from J, leaving 9 bases between them. Germline-derived CDR1 and CDR2 are SQVTM and ANQGSEA. In DNA, the CDR3 is TGCAGCGGCAGGCAGGGCACAGATACGCAGTATTTT. Protein: CSGRQGTDTQYF.

This chain connects TRBV4-3 to TRBJ1-4; TRBD1 agrees at 8 bases. Germline CDR1 and CDR2: LGHNA and YSLEER. The V and J ends lost 0 bases and 0 bases, in that order; junction bases with no gene match: 3. The CDR3 length is 17 residues. CDR3 sequence reads: CASSQDPGGSTNEKLFF. In DNA form, the CDR3 reads TGCGCCAGCAGCCAAGATCCAGGGGGCTCAACTAATGAAAAACTGTTTTTT.